This T cell receptor (beta chain) was observed in a study of T cell responses to AZD1222 COVID-19 vaccine. Overall study findings and caveats: The sample set comprised mostly white British donors with more females, and clonal diversity was possibly underestimated. The study identified only five or six AZD1222 recipients as seropositive at baseline. The span of vaccine-associated CD4 TCRs extended across spike, with dominance at 160-218 and 743-854.

Sequenced by immunoSEQ multiplex PCR; TCRdb stores in-frame clones only, minus some. The table records over 50,000 clones, about four fifths of them present only once. With regard to this clone: Its antigen is undetermined.

Germline CDR1 reads KGHSH; CDR2 reads LQKENI. V was cut by 5 bases and J by 7 bases, with 21 bases left in between. The CDR3 length is 16 residues. The sample in question was peripheral blood, obtained on day 0 of AZD1222 vaccination. The TCR comes from an adult in good health. The V call is TRBV18, the J call TRBJ2-1; a possible D gene is TRBD1 (7 bases). The CDR3 sequence: CASSWTQGEVGNEQFF. CDR3 coding DNA: TGTGCCAGCTCATGGACTCAGGGGGAGGTCGGGAATGAGCAGTTCTTC.